This TCR beta chain derives from a study of blood T cells in healthy people across ages. This clonotype was seen a handful of times. The authors isolated at least 6.5 million PBMCs per sample. Sample-barcoded 5' priming and a J-beta primer mix drove a second PCR of roughly 7 to 11 cycles. Each CDR3 protein gets one entry after TCRdb re-called the 5' RACE reads with MiXCR. This sample yields 1,100,000 or so distinct CDR3 sequences, of which 40% to 55% are seen a single time; approximately 17% belongs to the top ten. CDR3 length: 14 residues. V was cut by 5 bases and J by 6 bases, with 17 bases left in between. CDR1 is MNHEY, CDR2 SMNVEV, per germline (reference sequence).

Sample: blood. The TCR was taken from a woman aged 60-75 years in good health. The V gene is TRBV27, the J gene TRBJ2-7, with D possibly matching TRBD1 (5 bases). The CDR3, as DNA: TGTGCCAGCAGTCCACAGGCAGGGCTGGGCGAGCAGTACTTC. This encodes CASSPQAGLGEQYF.